A selection of T cell receptor beta chains follows, all from one sample in a study of blood T cell repertoires in COVID-19. Clones were sequenced by immunoSEQ multiplex PCR, and TCRdb holds only the in-frame ones, with some missing. The sample includes over 90,000 clones, roughly 86% of them seen just once. Sequences were obtained from peripheral blood. Receptor source: a man over 45 with active or convalescent COVID-19. CDR3s include the opening cysteine and the closing phenylalanine or tryptophan.

V gene	J gene	CDR3 length	CDR3 protein
TRBV30	TRBJ2-2	14	CAWVEQAGSGELFF
TRBV6-5	TRBJ2-2	16	CASSYWRGATTGELFF
TRBV20-1	TRBJ2-3	14	CSASPTSGGDTQYF
TRBV6-5	TRBJ1-4	15	CASSNSLATNEKLFF
TRBV7-9	TRBJ1-5	15	CASSSNTGGSQPQHF
TRBV2	TRBJ1-5	17	CASSEARGGAGNQPQHF
TRBV7-2	TRBJ2-1	13	CASSLDSNNEQFF
TRBV18	TRBJ1-1	14	CASSPDRGGTEAFF
TRBV11-3	TRBJ1-1	13	CASSLQGDTEAFF
TRBV28	TRBJ1-3	16	CASSLGPRGTGNTIYF
TRBV10-3	TRBJ1-5	15	CAISVWQYLYQPQHF
TRBV7-8	TRBJ1-1	15	CASSLGAGVNTEAFF
TRBV6-5	TRBJ1-5	14	CASSRDRADQPQHF
TRBV10-1	TRBJ2-7	13	CASSPDSTYEQYF
TRBV27	TRBJ2-5	17	CASSFLFTSGVQETQYF
TRBV19	TRBJ1-6	14	CASTYDRGRSPLHF
TRBV11-2	TRBJ1-5	13	CASSLGLTQPQHF
TRBV28	TRBJ2-7	15	CASSGPGQGVYEQYF
TRBV21-1	TRBJ2-1	16	CASSGQGALSYNEQFF
TRBV28	TRBJ1-3	16	CASSLMAVSSGNTIYF
TRBV10-1	TRBJ1-1	15	CASSESHYPNTEAFF
TRBV29-1	TRBJ1-2	10	CSVEQGGYTF
TRBV28	TRBJ2-7	13	CASSFGDRYEQYF
TRBV27	TRBJ1-5	15	CASSSTGQGSQPQHF
TRBV5-1	TRBJ2-3	14	CASMRDREADTQYF
TRBV7-2	TRBJ2-3	13	CASSWGGFDTQYF
TRBV19	TRBJ2-1	15	CASRMTGGGANEQFF
TRBV5-4	TRBJ1-1	15	CASSSAGPPNTEAFF
TRBV15	TRBJ2-7	15	CATSRDKDSSYEQYF
TRBV19	TRBJ2-6	15	CASSRDSSGANVLTF
TRBV5-1	TRBJ2-7	14	CASSSGTVSYEQYF
TRBV28	TRBJ2-6	16	CASSLYSPSGANVLTF
TRBV2	TRBJ2-1	15	CASVNDRVLMNEQFF
TRBV28	TRBJ2-7	11	CASERGYEQYF
TRBV9	TRBJ1-2	16	CASSGGHGYSNYGYTF
TRBV7-5	TRBJ1-2	16	CVRSFKRRGLNYGYTF
TRBV27	TRBJ1-1	14	CASSKRTENTEAFF
TRBV3-1/TRBV3-2	TRBJ2-5	15	CASSHSGGAQETQYF
TRBV6-5	TRBJ2-1	15	CASSPGLAGTNEQFF
TRBV5-5	TRBJ2-2	16	CASNLSPTGSTGELFF
TRBV25-1	TRBJ2-1	15	CASSAKVTRGGEQFF
TRBV7-2	TRBJ2-2	13	CASLFPNTGELFF
TRBV18	TRBJ1-3	14	CASSVQGAGNTIYF
TRBV19	TRBJ2-3	14	CASSKQGVTDTQYF
TRBV28	TRBJ1-2	16	CASSPAGAALTDGYTF
TRBV3-1/TRBV3-2	TRBJ1-6	17	CASSPRTGLSYNSPLHF
TRBV28	TRBJ1-5	12	CASTQNNQPQHF
TRBV6-2/TRBV6-3	TRBJ1-4	15	CASSDPTGRNEKLFF
TRBV10-3	TRBJ1-3	14	CAISAPGEGNTIYF
TRBV13	TRBJ2-3	15	CASSALAGSTDTQYF
TRBV27	TRBJ1-5	15	CASSTGTGGGKPQHF
TRBV6-2/TRBV6-3	TRBJ2-2	16	CASSYSGGGGTGELFF
TRBV5-6	TRBJ2-7	13	CASSLVSNYEQYF
TRBV19	TRBJ2-7	14	CASSPGHLSYEQYF
TRBV28	TRBJ2-1	16	CASSIAGLTSYNEQFF